These 30 T cell receptor beta chains were all obtained from the same sample, sequenced in a study of technical replicates of blood from a few donors. TCRdb's table, derived via immunoSEQ multiplex PCR, lists solely in-frame clones and lacks some. The sample includes tens of thousands of clones, just over 95% seen only once; the top ten take approximately 0.32%. Sample: T cells isolated from PBMCs. All receptors come from a human donor in good health.

This chain uses TRBV9 with TRBJ2-1; weak D call: TRBD2 (6 bases). This CDR3 region has 14 residues. In germline, CDR1 is SGDLS, CDR2 YYNGEE. V was pared by 4 bases and J by 10 bases, with 18 bases between. The CDR3, as DNA: TGTGCCAGCAGCACCCCGGACTACCCCCGGGAGCAGTTCTTC. It is translated as CASSTPDYPREQFF.

The gene calls are TRBV6-5 and TRBJ1-2; D gene ambiguous. The length of the CDR3 is 13 residues. With 0 bases removed from V and 6 bases from J, the gap between germline ends came to 8 bases. CDR1 is MNHEY and CDR2 is SVGAGI in the germline V gene. CDR3: CASSYSRADGYTF. CDR3 in DNA: TGTGCCAGCAGTTACTCGAGGGCAGATGGCTACACCTTC.

The chain employs TRBV5-4 and TRBJ2-7; D possibly corresponds to TRBD2 (6 bases). Germline CDR1 reads SGHNT; CDR2 reads YYREEE (reference sequence). The CDR3 covers 14 residues. V shed 1 base and J shed 5 bases, with 13 bases lying between them. This chain's CDR3 is CASSLKSGRNEQYF. The CDR3 DNA reads as TGTGCCAGCAGCTTGAAATCAGGGAGGAACGAGCAGTACTTC.

CDR3: CASSLAGNTIYF. The DNA of the CDR3 is TGTGCCAGCAGCCTAGCGGGAAACACCATATATTTT. The rearrangement joins TRBV11-2 to TRBJ1-3; D remains unclear. CDR1 and CDR2 (germline): SGHAT, FQNNGV. With 5 bases removed from V and 4 bases from J, the gap between germline ends came to 6 bases. The CDR3 runs to 12 residues.

The chain links TRBV11-3 to TRBJ2-3; tentative D call: TRBD2 (6 bases). The CDR3 consists of 15 residues. Germline CDR1 is SGHNT and CDR2 is YENEEA. V was shortened by 4 bases and J by 3 bases, with 14 bases between the two germline ends. This CDR3 reads CASSYSYAGTDTQYF. CDR3 nucleotides: TGTGCCAGCAGCTATTCTTACGCGGGGACAGATACGCAGTATTTT.

This chain connects TRBV9 to TRBJ2-3, with 7 bases identical to TRBD2. The V gene's germline CDR1 is SGDLS and CDR2 YYNGEE. The CDR3 has 16 amino acids. With V trimmed by 6 bases and J by 3 bases, 13 bases remained unmatched. The CDR3 spells CASTGGSPVATDTQYF. Written as DNA, the CDR3 is TGTGCCAGCACCGGGGGGAGCCCGGTAGCGACAGATACGCAGTATTTT.

The V call is TRBV12-5, the J call TRBJ2-5; 9 bases are shared with TRBD1. V lost 5 bases to trimming and J lost 4 bases; unmatched junction nucleotides: 8. CDR3 length: 15 amino acids. Germline assignment: CDR1 LGHNT and CDR2 FRNRAP. In nucleotides, the CDR3 is TGTGCTAGTGGTCGGGGACAGGGTTTATCAGAGACCCAGTACTTC. This codes for CASGRGQGLSETQYF.

The chain uses TRBV28 and TRBJ2-7, with D tentatively TRBD1 (6 bases). Germline V gene sequence: CDR1 MDHEN, CDR2 SYDVKM. The CDR3 is made up of 16 amino acids. Trimming shortened V by 3 bases and J by 2 bases, and 17 bases separated the two germline ends. CDR3 in amino acids: CASSFAGALGPYEQYF. In DNA form, the CDR3 reads TGTGCCAGCAGTTTCGCAGGGGCCCTTGGGCCCTACGAGCAGTACTTC.

The chain is built from TRBV7-3 and TRBJ2-1, with TRBD2 identical over 8 bases. V lost 2 bases to trimming and J lost 2 bases; unmatched junction nucleotides: 8. Per the germline V gene, CDR1 is SGHTA and CDR2 is FQGTGA. The CDR3 has 17 residues. The CDR3 sequence: CASSLRFGRDAYNEQFF. CDR3 DNA: TGTGCCAGCAGCTTACGATTCGGGAGGGACGCCTACAATGAGCAGTTCTTC.

The CDR3 region is CASSLRQGNTEAFF. The CDR3 nucleotides are TGCGCCAGCAGCCTACGACAGGGGAACACTGAAGCTTTCTTT. The chain recombines TRBV4-3 with TRBJ1-1, with 7 bases identical to TRBD1. The CDR3 is 14 residues long. Per germline, CDR1 LGHNA and CDR2 YSLEER. The J segment lost 1 base and the V segment lost 4 bases, leaving 3 bases of the junction unmatched.

The gene calls are TRBV6-1 and TRBJ2-7; 9 nucleotides match TRBD1. Germline V lookup: CDR1 MNHNS, CDR2 SASEGT. V was pared by 2 bases and J by 2 bases, with 4 bases of the junction left unmatched. The CDR3 has 15 amino acids. The CDR3 reads CASSESTGGTYEQYF. The CDR3 nucleotides are TGTGCCAGCAGTGAATCGACAGGGGGAACCTACGAGCAGTACTTC.

The chain employs TRBV27 and TRBJ2-7; no clear D. The CDR3 extends over 15 amino acids. Between the trimmed V and J ends, which lost 3 bases and 2 bases, there was a span of 14 bases. Germline loops: CDR1 MNHEY, CDR2 SMNVEV (reference sequence). DNA of the CDR3: TGTGCCAGCAGTTTCTCGAGACTGCCTACCTACGAGCAGTACTTC. This sequence encodes CASSFSRLPTYEQYF.

The J gene is TRBJ2-3, the V gene TRBV5-1; TRBD2 aligns across 7 bases. Germline V gives CDR1 SGHRS, CDR2 YFSETQ. Unmatched junction bases numbered 8, after V lost 2 bases and J lost 2 bases. CDR3 length: 16 residues. The CDR3 DNA reads as TGCGCCAGCAGCTTAGGTCGGGGAGGGGTCACAGATACGCAGTATTTT. Translation gives CASSLGRGGVTDTQYF.

The chain joins TRBV27 to TRBJ2-7; tentatively, D is TRBD2 (6 bases). Germline CDR1 MNHEY, CDR2 SMNVEV (reference sequence). CDR3 size: 13 residues. Trimming removed 4 bases at V and 7 bases at J, with 14 bases between. The CDR3 region has the DNA TGTGCCAGCAGTTCGAACCGCGGGATTGAGCAGTACTTC. It specifies CASSSNRGIEQYF.

J is TRBJ1-5 and V is TRBV4-1; 9 bases are shared with TRBD1. This CDR3 comprises 19 residues. In germline, CDR1 is MGHRA, CDR2 YSYEKL. J gave up 4 bases and V 1 base, and 14 bases lay outside the gene matches. The CDR3 protein is CASSQAFIIRDRDNQPQHF. In nucleotides, the CDR3 is TGCGCCAGCAGCCAAGCCTTCATAATCCGGGACAGGGATAATCAGCCCCAGCATTTT.

The sample holds a few counts of this clone. The chain links TRBV7-6 to TRBJ1-2, with unresolved D. This CDR3 has 17 amino acids. Trimming took off 1 base at V and 1 base at J, with 16 bases between the two ends. The germline CDR1 and CDR2 sequences are SGHVS and FNYEAQ. CDR3 bases: TGTGCCAGCAGCTTAGGATCCGCAGCAAGCGTTAACTATGGCTACACCTTC. Translated, it gives CASSLGSAASVNYGYTF.

CDR3 DNA sequence: TGTGCCAGCAGCTTAACGGTGACAGGGGGCCACAATGAGCAGTTCTTC. Amino acids: CASSLTVTGGHNEQFF. V gene TRBV7-3 combines with J gene TRBJ2-1, with 10 bases fitting TRBD1. Germline loops: CDR1 SGHTA, CDR2 FQGTGA. This CDR3 has 16 amino acids. V shed 0 bases and J 5 bases; nucleotides not matched to a gene: 4.

This chain joins TRBV12-2 and TRBJ1-4; the table's D call of TRBD1 was not tested on the DNA. TRBV12-2 is deemed a pseudogene. The CDR3 extends over 16 amino acids. The CDR3 bases are TGTGCAAGTCGCATAATTCAACAGGGGCAATATGAAAAACTGTTTTTT. It specifies CASRIIQQGQYEKLFF.

The rearrangement uses TRBV18 and TRBJ2-6, with D tentatively TRBD1 (5 bases). From germline, CDR1 is KGHSH and CDR2 LQKENI. V gave up 3 bases and J gave up 4 bases, with 16 bases separating them. This CDR3 has 17 residues. CDR3 DNA: TGTGCCAGCTCACCGTCAAGGGGCGGTACCGGGGCCAACGTCCTGACTTTC. Its protein is CASSPSRGGTGANVLTF.

This chain uses TRBV5-4 with TRBJ2-7; 7 positions match TRBD2. The CDR3 contains 15 residues. J gave up 0 bases and V 4 bases, and 7 bases lay outside the gene matches. Germline V gene sequence: CDR1 SGHNT, CDR2 YYREEE (reference sequence). The CDR3 is CASSSPSGSSYEQYF. In DNA form, the CDR3 reads TGTGCCAGCAGCAGCCCTAGCGGTAGCTCCTACGAGCAGTACTTC.

Details on this clone: At the DNA level, this CDR3 is encoded by other sequences in the same sample as well. The gene calls are TRBV6-5 and TRBJ2-5, with D unresolved. With 0 bases removed from V and 5 bases from J, the gap between germline ends came to 4 bases. The CDR3 length is 12 residues. Germline V lookup: CDR1 MNHEY, CDR2 SVGAGI. This chain's CDR3 is CASSYSRETQYF. The CDR3 DNA is TGTGCCAGCAGTTACTCCCGGGAGACCCAGTACTTC.

This clone was seen only once. This rearrangement joins TRBV5-6 to TRBJ1-1; 8 nucleotides align to TRBD1. The CDR3 loop spans 14 amino acids. Germline V gene data show CDR1 as SGHDT and CDR2 as YYEEEE. V was pared by 3 bases and J by 5 bases, with 6 bases of the junction left unmatched. The CDR3 sequence is CASSSTGAVTEAFF. CDR3 in DNA: TGTGCCAGCAGCTCGACAGGGGCCGTAACTGAAGCTTTCTTT.

V gene TRBV6-6 combines with J gene TRBJ2-7; D is possibly TRBD1 (6 bases). V shed 1 base and J shed 4 bases, with 14 bases lying between them. This CDR3 has 15 residues. Germline V gives CDR1 MNHNY, CDR2 SVGAGI (reference sequence). The CDR3 bases are TGTGCCAGCAGTTACTTACAGGGTTACGGGTACGAGCAGTACTTC. This translates into CASSYLQGYGYEQYF.

The V call is TRBV19, the J call TRBJ1-3; D gene uncertain. V was shortened by 5 bases and J by 0 bases, with 14 bases between the two germline ends. This CDR3 contains 16 residues. Germline-derived CDR1 and CDR2 are LNHDA and SQIVND (reference sequence). CDR3 coding DNA: TGTGCCAGTAGTGCTGCCCAGGCCTTCTCTGGAAACACCATATATTTT. It codes for CASSAAQAFSGNTIYF.

The chain carries TRBV11-2 and TRBJ1-2; 7 positions match TRBD1. The germline CDR1 and CDR2 sequences are SGHAT and FQNNGV. J gave up 4 bases and V 3 bases, and 5 bases lay outside the gene matches. CDR3 size: 14 residues. This CDR3 is CASSLGQWIYGYTF. CDR3 nucleotide sequence: TGTGCCAGCAGCTTGGGACAGTGGATCTATGGCTACACCTTC.

This clone was counted once. The chain employs TRBV10-3 and TRBJ1-5, with D maybe TRBD1 (5 bases). The CDR3 runs 14 residues. Germline lookup yields CDR1 ENHRY and CDR2 SYGVKD. Trimming left V 0 bases short and J 7 bases short, with 10 bases between. The CDR3 region has the DNA TGTGCCATCAGTGAGTCGGGAAGGGGACAGCCCCAGCATTTT. It yields the protein CAISESGRGQPQHF.

This chain links TRBV19 with TRBJ2-2; TRBD2 agrees at 10 bases. There are 14 residues in the CDR3. Germline values: CDR1 LNHDA, CDR2 SQIVND (reference sequence). With 6 bases clipped from V and 5 bases from J, the junction kept 3 bases outside the gene matches. CDR3 DNA: TGTGCCAGTAGGAAGCGGGAGGGGACCGGGGAGCTGTTTTTT. Protein sequence: CASRKREGTGELFF.

The V call is TRBV5-1, the J call TRBJ2-3; 13 bases match TRBD2. V shed 4 bases and J 2 bases; nucleotides not matched to a gene: 4. The CDR3 loop spans 16 amino acids. Germline lookup yields CDR1 SGHRS and CDR2 YFSETQ. CDR3 DNA: TGCGCCAGCAGCCCGGGGACTAGCGGGACCACAGATACGCAGTATTTT. This translates into CASSPGTSGTTDTQYF.

This clone was picked up one time. CDR3: CASSQDMVATGELFF. The CDR3 region has the DNA TGCGCCAGCAGCCAAGATATGGTAGCGACCGGGGAGCTGTTTTTT. J is TRBJ2-2 and V is TRBV4-1, with a possible D match to TRBD2 (5 bases). CDR3 length: 15 amino acids. The V gene's germline CDR1 is MGHRA and CDR2 YSYEKL. Trimming removed 0 bases from V and 5 bases from J, with 10 bases in between.

The chain recombines TRBV27 with TRBJ2-7; 9 bases fit TRBD1. In germline, CDR1 is MNHEY, CDR2 SMNVEV (reference sequence). Trimming at V came to 5 bases and at J to 1 base, leaving 6 bases not matched to a gene. The CDR3 is 15 residues long. CDR3 nucleotide sequence: TGTGCCAGCAGTGTTGGGACAGGGAGGTCCTACGAGCAGTACTTC. Protein sequence: CASSVGTGRSYEQYF.